These T cell receptor beta chains were read from a single sample in a study of cytotoxic CD8 clonotypes in ibrutinib-treated CLL. The method was immunoSEQ multiplex PCR; TCRdb's version includes in-frame clones alone and lacks a portion of them. Of roughly 250,000 clones in the sample, 60% to 75% are singletons; the top ten hold 15%. This sample comprised PBMCs, obtained after 24 months of ibrutinib treatment. The receptors originated from a human donor with chronic lymphocytic leukemia. CDR3s include the opening cysteine and the closing phenylalanine or tryptophan. A D gene is named only where the DNA matches it firmly. Rows may omit the clone size; those that give it use once, few, many or a size class.

>13|.|TRBV27|TRBJ2-1|.
TGTGCCAGCACAGCATTCGCACACAATGAGCAGTTCTTC
CASTAFAHNEQFF
>15|TRBD2|TRBV27|TRBJ2-7|.
TGTGCCAGCAGGTCGACTAGCGGGAGCTTCCACGAGCAGTACTTC
CASRSTSGSFHEQYF
>15|TRBD1|TRBV9|TRBJ1-3|.
TGTGCCAGCAGCTCCCAGGGGGCAACTGGAAACACCATATATTTT
CASSSQGATGNTIYF
>14|.|TRBV7-2|TRBJ1-2|few
TGTGCCAGCAGCTTAGTGCGGGGTGGGGATGGCTACACCTTC
CASSLVRGGDGYTF
>13|.|TRBV6-5|TRBJ2-5|.
TGTGCCAGCAGTTACAGGCGGGGAGAGACCCAGTACTTC
CASSYRRGETQYF
>16|.|TRBV13|TRBJ2-1|.
TGTGCCAGCAGCCCCCACGGCGAGACAGGTACATGGGAGCAGTTCTTC
CASSPHGETGTWEQFF
>14|TRBD2|TRBV7-9|TRBJ2-3|.
TGTGCCAGCAGAGTAGCGGGATTCACAGATACGCAGTATTTT
CASRVAGFTDTQYF
>13|TRBD1|TRBV29-1|TRBJ2-7|.
TGCAGCGTTGAGACAGGGGGGTACTACGAGCAGTACTTC
CSVETGGYYEQYF
>19|TRBD2|TRBV11-2|TRBJ2-7|.
TGTGCCAGCAGCCCGGGGGAGGGACTAGCGGGAGAGGGATCCTACGAGCAGTACTTC
CASSPGEGLAGEGSYEQYF
>19|.|TRBV4-1|TRBJ2-1|.
TGCGCCACCGCGATGACGGGACTCCCCCTCGAGTTGGCCTACAATGAGCAGTTCTTC
CATAMTGLPLELAYNEQFF
>20|TRBD2|TRBV4-2|TRBJ2-3|few
TGTGCCAGCAGCCAAGAGATCCTAGCGGGAGTCCCTAGCCTAACAGATACGCAGTATTTT
CASSQEILAGVPSLTDTQYF
>14|.|TRBV7-8|TRBJ1-5|.
TGTGCCAGCAGCCGGACCAGCCAGGGTCAGCCCCAGCATTTT
CASSRTSQGQPQHF
>15|TRBD1|TRBV6-1|TRBJ2-6|.
TGTGCCAGCAGTGTCGGACAGGCTGGGGCCAACGTCCTGACTTTC
CASSVGQAGANVLTF
>12|.|TRBV29-1|TRBJ1-3|few
TGCAGCGCCCAAGTGGCTGGAAACACCATATATTTT
CSAQVAGNTIYF
>13|.|TRBV2|TRBJ1-2|.
TGTGCCAGCAGCCAACAGGGAAACTATGGCTACACCTTC
CASSQQGNYGYTF